Sequencing of this T cell receptor beta chain was carried out in a study of cytomegalovirus exposure and HLA in healthy donors. Healthy individuals who donated bone marrow served as the donors. With 4 bases clipped from V and 2 bases from J, the junction kept 7 bases outside the gene matches. This CDR3 has 15 residues. Germline-derived CDR1 and CDR2 are SGHDN and FVKESK. The PCR employed 60 Vbeta primers together with 13 Jbeta primers. Assay used: immunoSEQ multiplex PCR; TCRdb lists only in-frame clones, some missing. The table records 110,000 to 150,000 clones, under 90% of them present only once. The sample comprised PBMCs. This chain links TRBV14 with TRBJ2-5, with 7 bases that match TRBD1. The source of this sequence is a man aged 40-50 years in good health and CMV-seronegative. The CDR3 protein is CASSPLQQGQETQYF. CDR3 nucleotide sequence: TGTGCCAGCAGCCCCTTACAACAGGGGCAAGAGACCCAGTACTTC.